A single sample gave rise to the 32 T cell receptor beta chains below, sequenced in a study of blood T cell repertoires in COVID-19. Profiled with immunoSEQ multiplex PCR; TCRdb holds only in-frame clones, not every one. This sample carries roughly 250,000 clones, more than 70% of them seen once, and the ten largest clones take less than 3%. Sequenced sample: peripheral blood. The receptors shown here come from a woman aged 45-65 years with acute or convalescent COVID-19.

This rearrangement joins TRBV4-2 to TRBJ2-1; no firm D call. CDR3 length equals 14 residues. Per the germline V gene, CDR1 is LGHNA and CDR2 is YNFKEQ. Deletions cut 4 bases from V and 6 bases from J, with 13 bases between. The CDR3 here is CASSPRLYSNEQFF. The CDR3 DNA follows: TGTGCCAGCAGCCCCAGACTCTACTCCAATGAGCAGTTCTTC.

This chain connects TRBV30 to TRBJ2-3; 7 bases fit TRBD2. J was trimmed by 1 base and V by 0 bases; bases with no gene match: 1. This CDR3 region has 14 residues. Germline V lookup: CDR1 GTSNPN, CDR2 SVGIG (reference sequence). CDR3 nucleotide sequence: TGTGCCTGGAGTGTGGCGGGAGGCACAGATACGCAGTATTTT. It specifies CAWSVAGGTDTQYF.

This sequence joins TRBV27 and TRBJ2-7; 12 bases line up with TRBD2. From germline, CDR1 is MNHEY and CDR2 SMNVEV (reference sequence). The CDR3 has 16 amino acids. V trimming: 5 bases; J trimming: 5 bases; junction bases outside the gene matches: 10. CDR3 nucleotide sequence: TGTGCCAGCAGTCCTCTAGCGGGAGGGCCGTCCCACGAGCAGTACTTC. Residues: CASSPLAGGPSHEQYF.

This clone has only one observation. The chain links TRBV7-2 to TRBJ2-2; D not resolved. Germline V gives CDR1 SGHTA, CDR2 FQGNSA. The germline V and J ends were trimmed by 1 base and 1 base, with 7 bases remaining between them. The CDR3 runs 15 residues. The CDR3 bases are TGTGCCAGCAGCTTAGTTGTCGGGAACACCGGGGAGCTGTTTTTT. It translates to CASSLVVGNTGELFF.

This sequence joins TRBV10-3 and TRBJ2-3; no firm D call. The CDR3 consists of 14 residues. Trimming took 5 bases from V and 4 from J, leaving 13 bases between them. Germline V lookup: CDR1 ENHRY, CDR2 SYGVKD. CDR3 in DNA: TGTGCCATCAGTTCCCCTCCCAGGCCAGATACGCAGTATTTT. The encoded protein is CAISSPPRPDTQYF.

The chain employs TRBV4-1 and TRBJ2-7, with 7 bases aligning to TRBD2. Germline V gives CDR1 MGHRA, CDR2 YSYEKL. This CDR3 is 14 amino acids long. V was pared by 3 bases and J by 2 bases, with 4 bases of the junction left unmatched. Written as DNA, the CDR3 is TGCGCCAGCAGCCACAGGGCGGGGGCCTACGAGCAGTACTTC. Protein sequence: CASSHRAGAYEQYF.

The chain has TRBV5-1 and TRBJ2-1, with D possibly being TRBD2 (5 bases). The CDR3 totals 13 residues. Trimming cost V 6 bases and J 3 bases, with 10 bases left between them. The germline gives CDR1 SGHRS, CDR2 YFSETQ. The CDR3 here is CASTAGNYNEQFF. The CDR3 coding sequence is TGCGCCAGCACGGCGGGCAACTACAATGAGCAGTTCTTC.

The CDR3 region is CASSYSGYNTEAFF. In DNA form, the CDR3 reads TGTGCCAGCAGTTATTCAGGATACAACACTGAAGCTTTCTTT. The chain recombines TRBV6-6 with TRBJ1-1; D is unclear. The CDR3 loop spans 14 amino acids. The V end lost 3 bases, the J end lost 2 bases, and 10 bases lay between the germline ends. Germline-derived CDR1 and CDR2 are MNHNY and SVGAGI (reference sequence).

The CDR3, as DNA: TGTGCCAGCTCCCTGGACAGGACCTCCTACGAGCAGTACTTC. Protein: CASSLDRTSYEQYF. The genes are TRBV11-1 and TRBJ2-7; TRBD1 matches 7 bases. Germline V gene data show CDR1 as SGHAT and CDR2 as FQDESV (reference sequence). J lost 0 bases, V lost 8 bases, and 7 bases had no gene match. The CDR3 runs to 14 residues.

The chain has TRBV11-2 and TRBJ2-7, with 7 bases matching TRBD1. The CDR3 length is 16 residues. Per the germline V gene, CDR1 is SGHAT and CDR2 is FQNNGV. With V trimmed by 2 bases and J by 1 base, 8 bases remained unmatched. The CDR3 nucleotides are TGTGCCAGCAGCTTACGGACAGGTGCCCTTTCCTACGAGCAGTACTTC. It yields the protein CASSLRTGALSYEQYF.

The chain combines TRBV3-1 (or the pseudogene TRBV3-2) with TRBJ2-4; perhaps TRBD1 as D (5 bases). The V end was cut by 5 bases, the J end by 8 bases, with 13 bases between. Germline V CDR1 and CDR2: LGHDT, YNNKEL (reference sequence). The CDR3 length is 13 residues. This CDR3 is CASSRVQGDIQYF. The CDR3 region has the DNA TGTGCCAGCAGCAGGGTGCAGGGTGACATTCAGTACTTC.

The chain uses TRBV25-1 and TRBJ1-5; no reliable D call. There are 13 residues in the CDR3. Germline loops: CDR1 MGHDK, CDR2 SYGVNS. The ends were cut back, 5 bases at V and 0 bases at J, with 5 bases in the middle. CDR3: CASSQDSNQPQHF. The CDR3 nucleotides read TGTGCCAGCAGTCAGGATAGCAATCAGCCCCAGCATTTT.

The CDR3 protein is CASMRPRGRGDEQFF. The CDR3 region has the DNA TGTGCCAGCATGCGCCCGAGGGGGCGCGGGGATGAGCAGTTCTTC. This chain uses TRBV27 with TRBJ2-1; the D gene is possibly TRBD1 (7 bases). Between the trimmed V and J ends, which lost 7 bases and 8 bases, there was a span of 21 bases. The germline CDR1 and CDR2 sequences are MNHEY and SMNVEV (reference sequence). The CDR3 length is 15 residues.

J is TRBJ1-2 and V is TRBV5-5, with a weak D call TRBD1 (6 bases). Trimming took off 1 base at V and 7 bases at J, with 26 bases between the two ends. This CDR3 region has 18 residues. CDR1 SGHKS and CDR2 YYEKEE come from the germline V gene (reference sequence). The CDR3 here is CASSLQPSVQGIRLGYTF. CDR3 DNA sequence: TGTGCCAGCAGCTTGCAGCCCAGCGTACAGGGTATCCGCCTTGGCTACACCTTC.

The rearrangement joins TRBV12-3 or TRBV12-4 to TRBJ2-4; D is possibly TRBD2 (6 bases). CDR3 size: 12 residues. Trimming cost V 5 bases and J 11 bases, with 13 bases left between them. The CDR3 DNA reads as TGTGCCAGCAGTGCGGGACCGATTCTTCAGTACTTC. Translated: CASSAGPILQYF.

The chain has TRBV27 and TRBJ1-2; 8 positions agree with TRBD1. Germline-derived CDR1 and CDR2 are MNHEY and SMNVEV (reference sequence). With 6 bases clipped from V and 2 bases from J, the junction kept 8 bases outside the gene matches. This CDR3 is built from 15 residues. The CDR3: CASRPGGAQNYGYTF. CDR3 nucleotide sequence: TGTGCCAGCAGGCCAGGGGGCGCCCAAAACTATGGCTACACCTTC.

J is TRBJ2-1 and V is TRBV21-1; TRBD2, the table's D call, lacks a check against the DNA. TRBV21-1 has pseudogene status. This CDR3 is built from 14 residues. The chain's CDR3 is CASSRTSGINEQFF. DNA of the CDR3: TGTGCCAGCAGCCGGACTAGCGGGATCAATGAGCAGTTCTTC.

The chain is built from TRBV18 and TRBJ1-5, with D uncertain. Germline CDR1 reads KGHSH; CDR2 reads LQKENI. The CDR3 spans 15 residues. Deletions cut 3 bases from V and 1 base from J, with 10 bases between. In DNA form, the CDR3 reads TGTGCCAGCTCACCTGCGGCGGGAAGCAATCAGCCCCAGCATTTT. Its protein product is CASSPAAGSNQPQHF.

This clone was seen only once. V gene TRBV5-8 combines with J gene TRBJ1-5; tentative D call: TRBD1 (6 bases). V gave up 4 bases and J gave up 2 bases, with 13 bases separating them. Germline V gene lookup returns CDR1 SGHTS and CDR2 YDEGEE. This CDR3 region has 15 residues. CDR3 sequence reads: CASSPGQFGNQPQHF. In DNA form, the CDR3 reads TGTGCCAGCAGCCCCGGACAGTTTGGCAATCAGCCCCAGCATTTT.

The rearrangement links TRBV11-3 to TRBJ2-5; D gene uncertain. CDR1 is SGHNT, CDR2 YENEEA, per germline. CDR3 size: 15 residues. V dropped 1 base and J dropped 0 bases, with 9 bases sitting between them. Written as DNA, the CDR3 is TGTGCCAGCAGCTTAGGGGCCTCGTACCAAGAGACCCAGTACTTC. As protein: CASSLGASYQETQYF.

The chain is built from TRBV7-9 and TRBJ2-1; TRBD2 agrees at 7 bases. CDR1 SEHNR and CDR2 FQNEAQ come from the germline V gene (reference sequence). The junction had 9 bases not matched to a gene; V was cut back by 2 bases and J by 2 bases. CDR3 size: 17 residues. The CDR3 reads CASSLKSVLATYNEQFF. CDR3 coding DNA: TGTGCCAGCAGCTTAAAGTCCGTACTAGCGACCTACAATGAGCAGTTCTTC.

The V and J genes are TRBV7-2 and TRBJ1-6; D is unresolved. The CDR3 is 14 amino acids. CDR1 and CDR2 (germline): SGHTA, FQGNSA. With 8 bases removed from V and 6 bases from J, the gap between germline ends came to 14 bases. The CDR3 nucleotides read TGTGCCAGCGGTACAGAGAATCCTAATTCACCCCTCCACTTT. Encoded protein: CASGTENPNSPLHF.

The chain links TRBV7-2 to TRBJ1-5; a weak D match, TRBD1 (5 bases). V gave up 1 base and J gave up 2 bases, with 9 bases separating them. Germline lookup yields CDR1 SGHTA and CDR2 FQGNSA. The CDR3 length is 15 residues. This chain's CDR3 is CASSLGGGGNQPQHF. In nucleotides, the CDR3 is TGTGCCAGCAGCTTAGGTGGGGGGGGCAATCAGCCCCAGCATTTT.

This chain joins TRBV18 and TRBJ2-7; maybe TRBD1 (6 bases). The V end was cut by 4 bases, the J end by 5 bases, with 18 bases between. The length of the CDR3 is 15 residues. Looked up from germline, CDR1 is KGHSH and CDR2 is LQKENI. CDR3 bases: TGTGCCAGCTCACTCATGCCAGGGGTAAGGCACGAGCAGTACTTC. Translated, it gives CASSLMPGVRHEQYF. Using reference TRBV18 and TRBJ2-7 for the parts outside the CDR3, the full variable domain is NAGVMQNPRHLVRRRGQEARLRCSPMKGHSHVYWYRQLPEEGLKFMVYLQKENIIDESGMPKERFSAEFPKEGPSILRIQQVVRGDSAAYFCASSLMPGVRHEQYFGPGTRLTVT.

The V and J genes are TRBV13 and TRBJ2-1; D gene ambiguous. Trimming removed 4 bases from V and 1 base from J, with 14 bases in between. CDR3 length: 16 amino acids. Germline CDR1 reads PRHDT; CDR2 reads FYEKMQ (reference sequence). The CDR3 region is CASSSSPGLSYNEQFF. The CDR3 DNA is TGTGCCAGCAGCTCCTCGCCCGGGTTATCCTACAATGAGCAGTTCTTC.

The chain employs TRBV30 and TRBJ2-1; TRBD2 aligns across 10 bases. CDR1 is GTSNPN, CDR2 SVGIG, per germline (reference sequence). The junction had 7 bases not matched to a gene; V was cut back by 5 bases and J by 6 bases. The CDR3 length is 14 residues. The CDR3 reads CAWEALAGSNEQFF. The CDR3 region has the DNA TGTGCCTGGGAGGCACTAGCGGGATCCAATGAGCAGTTCTTC.

The rearrangement uses TRBV7-2 and TRBJ2-2; possible D gene TRBD1, 6 bases. The CDR3 totals 16 residues. In germline, CDR1 is SGHTA, CDR2 FQGNSA. The V end lost 2 bases, the J end lost 0 bases, and 10 bases lay between the germline ends. The CDR3 bases are TGTGCCAGCAGCTTAAGGGGGACACCGAACACCGGGGAGCTGTTTTTT. The encoded protein is CASSLRGTPNTGELFF.

The DNA for the CDR3 is TGCGCCAGCAGCCAAGCGTTGGGCAGAAATCAGCCCCAGCATTTT. Its translation is CASSQALGRNQPQHF. This chain uses TRBV4-3 with TRBJ1-5, with D unclear. Germline V gives CDR1 LGHNA, CDR2 YSLEER. V was cut by 1 base and J by 4 bases, with 11 bases left in between. This CDR3 region has 15 residues.

This chain joins TRBV20-1 and TRBJ1-2; D call uncertain. The CDR3 length is 11 residues. Germline CDR1 and CDR2: DFQATT and SNEGSKA (reference sequence). V lost 3 bases and J 4 bases, leaving 6 bases between the germline ends. Here the CDR3 DNA reads TGCAGTGCTAGTTACGGCTATGGCTACACCTTC. It specifies CSASYGYGYTF.

The J gene is TRBJ1-4, the V gene TRBV5-1; no reliable D call. CDR3 length: 15 residues. The germline V gene encodes CDR1 SGHRS and CDR2 YFSETQ. Trimming stripped 0 bases from V and 2 bases from J, with 8 bases between. DNA of the CDR3: TGCGCCAGCAGCTTGGGAGGAAGCACTAATGAAAAACTGTTTTTT. Translating gives CASSLGGSTNEKLFF. Using reference TRBV5-1 and TRBJ1-4 for the parts outside the CDR3, the full variable domain is KAGVTQTPRYLIKTRGQQVTLSCSPISGHRSVSWYQQTPGQGLQFLFEYFSETQRNKGNFPGRFSGRQFSNSRSEMNVSTLELGDSALYLCASSLGGSTNEKLFFGSGTQLSVL.

The chain is built from TRBV5-1 and TRBJ1-4; 7 bases are a match to TRBD1. CDR3 length: 16 amino acids. The V gene end was trimmed by 0 bases and the J gene end by 5 bases; junction bases not matched to a gene: 7. Germline CDR1 is SGHRS and CDR2 is YFSETQ. CDR3 DNA sequence: TGCGCCAGCAGCTTGGCCACAGGGGCGCGGAATGAAAAACTGTTTTTT. Its protein is CASSLATGARNEKLFF.

The table lists this clone with a count of one. J is TRBJ1-1 and V is TRBV4-3; D is possibly TRBD1 (5 bases). This CDR3 region has 16 residues. Germline CDR1 LGHNA, CDR2 YSLEER. V lost 0 bases, J lost 1 base, and 12 bases lay in between. The chain's CDR3 is CASSQDLWGRNTEAFF. CDR3 DNA sequence: TGCGCCAGCAGCCAAGATCTGTGGGGCCGGAACACTGAAGCTTTCTTT.